This TCR beta chain was documented in a study of blood T cell repertoires in COVID-19. Produced via immunoSEQ multiplex PCR; TCRdb's table is partial and in-frame only. This table holds roughly 170,000 clones, around 83% found once. From germline, CDR1 is LNHDA and CDR2 SQIVND (reference sequence). The CDR3 sequence is 14 residues long. Trimming shortened V by 6 bases and J by 3 bases, and 14 bases separated the two germline ends. This study enrolled people aged about 18 to 100 from about 24 US geographic areas. The receptor was derived from a woman aged 45-60 years in a cohort exposed to, infected with or recovered from COVID-19 (not recorded which). Source material: PBMCs or T cells enriched from blood (not recorded which). J is TRBJ1-2 and V is TRBV19; a possible D gene is TRBD1 (6 bases). CDR3 loop: CASSPGAADYGYTF. CDR3 DNA: TGTGCCAGTAGCCCAGGGGCGGCCGACTATGGCTACACCTTC.